One sample yielded the 23 T cell receptor beta chains listed below, sequenced in a study of blood T cell repertoires in COVID-19 (dated by TCRdb to 2018 to 2021). Libraries were prepared through the immunoSEQ multiplex PCR assay. This is the immuneACCESS table as TCRdb keeps it, with only in-frame sequences that have V and J called. A part of the clones is gone; compared with another copy, unresolved V genes explain less than half, and the rest is unexplained. The sample table lists fewer than 250,000 clones, 80% to 95% of them with a count of one. Clones ranked in the top ten supply around 0.83% of the sample. Sequencing was done on a sample of peripheral blood. These receptor sequences come from a man younger than 45 with COVID-19, enrolled during active disease.

This clone was counted once. The chain joins TRBV2 to TRBJ1-3; 7 nucleotides match TRBD1. J lost 0 bases, V lost 6 bases, and 5 bases had no gene match. The CDR3 covers 15 residues. CDR1 SNHLY and CDR2 FYNNEI come from the germline V gene. The CDR3 region is CASRTGDSSGNTIYF. CDR3 DNA: TGTGCCAGCAGGACGGGGGACAGCTCTGGAAACACCATATATTTT.

V usage is TRBV5-4 and J usage is TRBJ1-1; weak D call: TRBD1 (6 bases). Germline V gives CDR1 SGHNT, CDR2 YYREEE (reference sequence). The CDR3 consists of 13 residues. Trimming stripped 4 bases from V and 4 bases from J, with 11 bases between. CDR3 loop: CASSGRGATEAFF. CDR3 bases: TGTGCCAGCAGCGGACGGGGGGCCACTGAAGCTTTCTTT. Full variable domain (rest looked up from reference TRBV5-4 and TRBJ1-1): ETGVTQSPTHLIKTRGQQVTLRCSSQSGHNTVSWYQQALGQGPQFIFQYYREEENGRGNFPPRFSGLQFPNYSSELNVNALELDDSALYLCASSGRGATEAFFGQGTRLTVV.

V is TRBV2 and J is TRBJ2-1; the D gene is possibly TRBD1 (6 bases). The germline V gene encodes CDR1 SNHLY and CDR2 FYNNEI. The CDR3 is made up of 13 amino acids. The V gene lost 6 bases and the J gene lost 7 bases, with 13 bases spanning the gap. CDR3 region: CASRVDQGNEQFF. In DNA, the CDR3 is TGTGCCAGCAGGGTAGACCAGGGGAATGAGCAGTTCTTC. The entire variable domain, with the rest obtained from reference TRBV2 and TRBJ2-1, is as follows: EPEVTQTPSHQVTQMGQEVILRCVPISNHLYFYWYRQILGQKVEFLVSFYNNEISEKSEIFDDQFSVERPDGSNFTLKIRSTKLEDSAMYFCASRVDQGNEQFFGPGTRLTVL.

The chain carries TRBV19 and TRBJ1-2, with 12 bases identical to TRBD1. Germline V gives CDR1 LNHDA, CDR2 SQIVND (reference sequence). Trimming at V came to 6 bases and at J to 4 bases, leaving 6 bases not matched to a gene. CDR3 length: 15 residues. Written as DNA, the CDR3 is TGTGCCAGTAGACGCGGGACAGGGGGCAGCTATGGCTACACCTTC. Translated, it gives CASRRGTGGSYGYTF.

The chain carries TRBV7-2 and TRBJ2-7, with a tentative D call TRBD2 (6 bases). Germline V CDR1 and CDR2: SGHTA, FQGNSA. The CDR3 covers 15 residues. The V end lost 5 bases, the J end lost 3 bases, and 17 bases lay between the germline ends. CDR3 DNA: TGTGCCAGCAGCCCCCTGCAGGGAGGTGGCTACGAGCAGTACTTC. Amino acids: CASSPLQGGGYEQYF.

The count of this clone is one. This rearrangement joins TRBV9 to TRBJ1-1; 8 nucleotides align to TRBD1. V shed 2 bases, J shed 4 bases, and the junction held 1 base outside the gene matches. Germline V lookup: CDR1 SGDLS, CDR2 YYNGEE. CDR3 length equals 13 residues. The CDR3 loop reads CASSVTGGTEAFF. CDR3 nucleotides: TGTGCCAGCAGCGTCACAGGGGGCACTGAAGCTTTCTTT.

V gene TRBV5-6 combines with J gene TRBJ2-5, with 7 positions matching TRBD1. The J segment lost 3 bases and the V segment lost 5 bases, leaving 13 bases of the junction unmatched. Germline V gives CDR1 SGHDT, CDR2 YYEEEE. There are 16 residues in the CDR3. CDR3 DNA: TGTGCCAGCAGTCCACAGGGGTTCGGATACAAAGAGACCCAGTACTTC. Translation: CASSPQGFGYKETQYF.

The CDR3 protein is CASSYVLDRALYGYTF. CDR3 DNA sequence: TGTGCCAGCAGTTACGTATTGGACAGGGCTTTATATGGCTACACCTTC. The V and J genes are TRBV6-6 and TRBJ1-2; 8 positions agree with TRBD1. The CDR3 is 16 amino acids. In germline, CDR1 is MNHNY, CDR2 SVGAGI (reference sequence). With 2 bases clipped from V and 5 bases from J, the junction kept 10 bases outside the gene matches.

The chain is built from TRBV3-1 (or the pseudogene TRBV3-2) and TRBJ1-2; 8 bases line up with TRBD1. The V and J ends lost 3 bases and 4 bases, in that order; junction bases with no gene match: 4. Germline V lookup: CDR1 LGHDT, CDR2 YNNKEL (reference sequence). The length of the CDR3 is 14 residues. The CDR3 DNA sequence: TGTGCCAGCAGCCAGAGGGGACAGGCCTATGGCTACACCTTC. It translates to CASSQRGQAYGYTF.

CDR3 DNA sequence: TGTGCCAGCAGACCCCCGGGACAGGGGGCTGAAGCTTTCTTT. Translation: CASRPPGQGAEAFF. The chain combines TRBV6-5 with TRBJ1-1, with 11 bases matching TRBD1. The CDR3 runs to 14 residues. J gave up 6 bases and V 6 bases, and 6 bases lay outside the gene matches. Germline values: CDR1 MNHEY, CDR2 SVGAGI.

The chain employs TRBV19 and TRBJ1-1, with D possibly being TRBD1 (5 bases). In germline, CDR1 is LNHDA, CDR2 SQIVND (reference sequence). Trimming removed 6 bases at V and 6 bases at J, with 17 bases between. This CDR3 region has 14 residues. In nucleotides, the CDR3 is TGTGCCAGTAGAACGGGGGAAACTTCGGCTGAAGCTTTCTTT. Its translation: CASRTGETSAEAFF.

This clone was picked up one time. V usage is TRBV4-1 and J usage is TRBJ2-7, with D possibly matching TRBD1 (6 bases). The CDR3 covers 16 residues. Germline assignment: CDR1 MGHRA and CDR2 YSYEKL. The ends were cut back, 2 bases at V and 6 bases at J, with 20 bases in the middle. CDR3 protein: CASSQLHSGTPLEQYF. The CDR3 region has the DNA TGCGCCAGCAGCCAACTACACTCCGGGACACCCCTCGAGCAGTACTTC.

J is TRBJ1-4 and V is TRBV6-5, with TRBD1 matching 7 bases. Per germline, CDR1 MNHEY and CDR2 SVGAGI. V dropped 2 bases and J dropped 7; count of bases not matched to a gene: 7. CDR3 length: 15 amino acids. For the CDR3, the DNA is TGTGCCAGCAGTTACACCAGGGGGTTGGGTGAAAAACTGTTTTTT. Its protein is CASSYTRGLGEKLFF.

The chain has TRBV27 and TRBJ2-1; D gene ambiguous. The ends were cut back, 6 bases at V and 8 bases at J, with 11 bases in the middle. Looked up from germline, CDR1 is MNHEY and CDR2 is SMNVEV (reference sequence). The CDR3 is made up of 12 amino acids. CDR3 protein: CASSRQFDEQFF. In DNA, the CDR3 is TGTGCCAGCAGCAGACAATTCGATGAGCAGTTCTTC.

The CDR3 region is CASSQEYTSGGSYEQYF. The CDR3 DNA sequence: TGTGCCAGCAGCCAAGAATATACTAGCGGGGGGTCCTACGAGCAGTACTTC. V is TRBV3-1 (or the pseudogene TRBV3-2) and J is TRBJ2-7; 12 nucleotides match TRBD2. Germline loops: CDR1 LGHDT, CDR2 YNNKEL (reference sequence). V was clipped by 0 bases and J by 1 base; unmatched bases: 4. CDR3 length: 17 amino acids.

The rearrangement joins TRBV5-1 to TRBJ2-3; the match to TRBD2 covers 14 bases. Germline V gene sequence: CDR1 SGHRS, CDR2 YFSETQ. This CDR3 is built from 16 residues. The V and J ends lost 3 bases and 1 base, in that order; junction bases with no gene match: 1. The CDR3 DNA is TGCGCCAGCAGCTGGGGACTAGCGGGGGGCACAGATACGCAGTATTTT. This codes for CASSWGLAGGTDTQYF.

This chain connects TRBV11-2 to TRBJ2-3; 9 bases map to TRBD2. The CDR3 sequence is 17 residues long. The ends lost 7 bases at V and 2 bases at J; junction bases unmatched: 13. From germline, CDR1 is SGHAT and CDR2 FQNNGV. CDR3 sequence reads: CASTPGSGGTLTDTQYF. CDR3 in DNA: TGTGCCAGCACCCCGGGGAGCGGGGGGACCCTCACAGATACGCAGTATTTT.

The rearrangement links TRBV6-2 or TRBV6-3 to TRBJ2-2; D possibly corresponds to TRBD2 (6 bases). V lost 4 bases to trimming and J lost 0 bases, with 12 bases between them. Germline V gene data show CDR1 as MNHEY and CDR2 as SVGEGT. CDR3 length equals 16 residues. This CDR3 is CASSFFTSPNTGELFF. CDR3 sequence (DNA): TGTGCCAGCAGTTTTTTCACTAGCCCGAACACCGGGGAGCTGTTTTTT.

This clone was seen once. The V call is TRBV9, the J call TRBJ2-5; a weak D match, TRBD2 (6 bases). The CDR3 runs to 15 residues. V was cut by 2 bases and J by 5 bases, with 16 bases left in between. Germline V gene lookup returns CDR1 SGDLS and CDR2 YYNGEE. CDR3 nucleotides: TGTGCCAGCAGCGTCTCCGGGACTCCTCGGGAGACCCAGTACTTC. This gives the protein CASSVSGTPRETQYF.

J is TRBJ1-1 and V is TRBV10-1; 7 nucleotides match TRBD1. CDR3 size: 14 residues. The trim removed 5 bases at V and 2 bases at J, leaving 5 bases unmatched. CDR1 WNHNN and CDR2 SYGVQD come from the germline V gene (reference sequence). For the CDR3, the DNA is TGCGCCAGCAGTTCGGGACAGATAAACACTGAAGCTTTCTTT. This gives the protein CASSSGQINTEAFF.

The chain carries TRBV15 and TRBJ1-4, with 8 bases aligning to TRBD1. The CDR3 spans 18 residues. Germline trimming cut 1 base from V and 1 base from J; bases unmatched to any gene: 8. From germline, CDR1 is LNHNV and CDR2 YYDKDF (reference sequence). For the CDR3, the DNA is TGTGCCACCAGCAGAGGGTTGGACAGGGAGGTAACTAATGAAAAACTGTTTTTT. This gives the protein CATSRGLDREVTNEKLFF.

V gene TRBV6-5 combines with J gene TRBJ1-2; TRBD1 aligns across 7 bases. Trimming removed 6 bases from V and 0 bases from J; junction bases left unmatched: 7. The CDR3 has 15 amino acids. The germline V gene has CDR1 MNHEY and CDR2 SVGAGI. The CDR3 region is CASSSPDRANYGYTF. Written as DNA, the CDR3 is TGTGCCAGCAGCTCTCCCGACAGGGCTAACTATGGCTACACCTTC.

In its sample, this clone was seen a few times. This chain links TRBV4-1 with TRBJ1-5; a possible D gene is TRBD1 (5 bases). The CDR3 has 18 amino acids. V was shortened by 1 base and J by 2 bases, with 18 bases between the two germline ends. Germline V CDR1 and CDR2: MGHRA, YSYEKL. The CDR3: CASSQGPWGGVGNQPQHF. The CDR3 bases are TGCGCCAGCAGCCAAGGTCCTTGGGGGGGGGTTGGCAATCAGCCCCAGCATTTT.